Here is one T cell receptor (beta chain) with its context. Its antigen remains undetermined. No per-base quality is available; no much larger clone lies one base away. V lost 5 bases and J lost 0 bases; the stretch between them is 15 bases long. The germline V gene gives CDR1 as ENHRY and CDR2 as SYGVKD. The CDR3 holds 16 amino acids from the cysteine to the phenylalanine. Solely the CDR3 DNA is kept, with 48 bases framed from the first base. The data are from a study of blood T cell repertoires in COVID-19 (dated by TCRdb to the early 2020s). Some background on the complete study: Collaborator samples came from the United States, Italy and Spain and covered acute and convalescent phases of COVID-19. The prospective study material was composed of cDNA or gDNA derived from T cells, B-cell-depleted T cells, or PBMCs. The dataset comprised deeply sampled blood TCRbeta repertoires from subjects exposed to, actively infected with, or recovered from COVID-19. The repertoires were released in a freely available public database meant as a resource for research on the immune response to SARS-CoV-2. The samples were drawn from two sources: the first 160 participants of the ongoing ImmuneRACE study, and 1,200 or so subjects contributed by 6 global collaborators. The sample metadata nearly always contained a de-identified subject ID, COVID-19 status, age in years and sex. Where available, HLA class I and class II types were taken from metadata supplied by the sample provider and were not determined by assay-based typing. Findings and caveats that apply to the study as a whole: Clinical and demographic metadata were provided uncurated, with the amount varying by source and participant.

The immunoSEQ Assay, a bias-controlled multiplex PCR, was used to amplify TCRbeta CDR3 regions from genomic DNA. The study's processing was this. The number of nucleated cells in each sample was estimated by amplification of reference gene primers within the assay. To quantify the absolute abundance of each unique TCRbeta CDR3 rearrangement, sequence reads were collapsed and filtered. For each sample, productive Simpson clonality was calculated as the square root of Simpson's diversity index across productive rearrangements. Here the immuneACCESS table is served through TCRdb, limited to in-frame sequences with V and J called. Missing clones are a known gap in these copies; in checked studies unresolved V genes cover under half, and the rest lacks a known reason. The D gene and trimming were derived from the DNA, and the V and J assignments and clone size from that table. The sample includes roughly 80,000 clones, with more than 70% observed a single time. Together, the top ten hold more than 14% of the sample.

Whole blood was collected in K2EDTA tubes by collaborating institutions according to the institutions' own protocols. For TCRbeta analysis, collaborators shipped samples as frozen whole blood, isolated PBMCs, or DNA extracted from either of those sample types. Sequencing used peripheral blood. The source is a woman in her seventies with acute or convalescent COVID-19. This sequence uses TRBV10-3 and TRBJ2-3; TRBD2 is possibly the D segment (5 matching bases). The DNA is as follows: TGTGCCATCAGTTTGGGAGCTACACCTAGCACAGATACGCAGTATTTT. It encodes CAISLGATPSTDTQYF.